The 20 T cell receptor beta chains below come from one sample, sequenced in a study of shared clonotypes between healthy human individuals. Naivety among CD8 cells was defined by CD45RO negativity and positive CCR7 selection, thereby excluding terminally differentiated effector memory CD45RA+ cells. Clones were sequenced by immunoSEQ multiplex PCR, and TCRdb holds only the in-frame ones, with some missing. In the table there are about 2 million clones, roughly 95% of which are singletons. The sequencing input was naive CD8+ T cells sorted from blood. The receptors were gathered from a man aged 18 to 29 in good health.

This chain joins TRBV5-1 and TRBJ1-2, with D maybe TRBD1 (5 bases). The germline V and J ends were trimmed by 0 bases and 6 bases, with 6 bases remaining between them. The CDR3 contains 12 residues. Per germline, CDR1 SGHRS and CDR2 YFSETQ. The CDR3 region is CASSLAGDGYTF. In DNA form, the CDR3 reads TGCGCCAGCAGCTTGGCGGGGGATGGCTACACCTTC. The full variable domain, rest sourced from reference TRBV5-1 and TRBJ1-2, is KAGVTQTPRYLIKTRGQQVTLSCSPISGHRSVSWYQQTPGQGLQFLFEYFSETQRNKGNFPGRFSGRQFSNSRSEMNVSTLELGDSALYLCASSLAGDGYTFGSGTRLTVV.

The chain has TRBV7-8 and TRBJ1-1; D might be TRBD1 (5 bases). Germline CDR1 is SGHVS and CDR2 is FQNEAQ. The CDR3 is made up of 16 amino acids. With 4 bases removed from V and 3 bases from J, the gap between germline ends came to 18 bases. CDR3 coding DNA: TGTGCCAGCAGCTACGGGGGGTTGCCGGCAGACACTGAAGCTTTCTTT. Protein sequence: CASSYGGLPADTEAFF.

The chain carries TRBV29-1 and TRBJ2-7; D perhaps matches TRBD2 (6 bases). Germline V lookup: CDR1 SQVTM, CDR2 ANQGSEA. Trimming left V 0 bases short and J 3 bases short, with 12 bases between. This CDR3 comprises 14 residues. The CDR3 DNA is TGCAGCGTTGAAGAAGAGGTTAGCGGCTACGAGCAGTACTTC. Translating gives CSVEEEVSGYEQYF.

The CDR3 bases are TGTGCCACCAGCAGAGGGATGGGGGCATACGAGCAGTACTTC. It is translated as CATSRGMGAYEQYF. The chain uses TRBV15 and TRBJ2-7; D perhaps matches TRBD1 (6 bases). Per the germline V gene, CDR1 is LNHNV and CDR2 is YYDKDF (reference sequence). This CDR3 is built from 14 residues. Trimming stripped 1 base from V and 4 bases from J, with 11 bases between.

The CDR3 loop is CAWRERDLRYEQFF. The CDR3 bases are TGTGCCTGGAGGGAGCGGGACTTACGTTATGAGCAGTTCTTC. This chain uses TRBV30 with TRBJ2-1; TRBD2 matches at 7 bases. Germline CDR1 reads GTSNPN; CDR2 reads SVGIG (reference sequence). Germline trimming cut 3 bases from V and 8 bases from J; bases unmatched to any gene: 10. CDR3 size: 14 residues.

The chain is built from TRBV7-9 and TRBJ2-3; TRBD1 might be the D (5 bases). The CDR3 runs to 14 residues. Germline V gene lookup returns CDR1 SEHNR and CDR2 FQNEAQ (reference sequence). Trimming stripped 1 base from V and 2 bases from J, with 7 bases between. This chain's CDR3 is CASSLEGNTDTQYF. The DNA of the CDR3 is TGTGCCAGCAGCTTAGAGGGGAACACAGATACGCAGTATTTT.

CDR3 sequence: CASRLGVAGNTGELFF. For the CDR3, the DNA is TGTGCCAGCCGCCTTGGGGTAGCGGGGAACACCGGGGAGCTGTTTTTT. The V call is TRBV27, the J call TRBJ2-2; 7 bases match TRBD2. The V and J ends lost 8 bases and 1 base, in that order; junction bases with no gene match: 10. The CDR3 is made up of 16 amino acids. CDR1 and CDR2 (germline): MNHEY, SMNVEV (reference sequence).

The chain recombines TRBV7-6 with TRBJ2-3; tentatively, D is TRBD1 or TRBD2 (5 bases each). The germline CDR1 and CDR2 sequences are SGHVS and FNYEAQ. The V end lost 5 bases, the J end lost 1 base, and 10 bases lay between the germline ends. The CDR3 length is 14 residues. CDR3 in DNA: TGTGCCAGCAGCCGGGACGGCCGCACAGATACGCAGTATTTT. Its protein is CASSRDGRTDTQYF.

The gene calls are TRBV2 and TRBJ2-3; D is undetermined. Looked up from germline, CDR1 is SNHLY and CDR2 is FYNNEI. V was shortened by 3 bases and J by 0 bases, with 19 bases between the two germline ends. The CDR3 is made up of 18 amino acids. The CDR3 DNA follows: TGTGCCAGCAGTGAGGATTTATACTACAGCTATAGCACAGATACGCAGTATTTT. Translation: CASSEDLYYSYSTDTQYF.

The J gene is TRBJ1-1, the V gene TRBV5-1; 7 bases agree with TRBD1. This CDR3 contains 14 residues. Looked up from germline, CDR1 is SGHRS and CDR2 is YFSETQ. With 5 bases clipped from V and 2 bases from J, the junction kept 6 bases outside the gene matches. The CDR3 loop is CASSWGQSNTEAFF. The CDR3 DNA sequence: TGCGCCAGCAGTTGGGGACAGTCTAACACTGAAGCTTTCTTT.

In this sample, this clone turned up once. This chain joins TRBV9 and TRBJ1-4, with 9 bases that match TRBD1. The V gene's germline CDR1 is SGDLS and CDR2 YYNGEE. V was clipped by 2 bases and J by 7 bases; unmatched bases: 3. CDR3 length equals 14 residues. The CDR3 reads CASSVTGGSEKLFF. Here the CDR3 DNA reads TGTGCCAGCAGCGTGACAGGGGGTTCTGAAAAACTGTTTTTT.

The chain uses TRBV2 and TRBJ1-2, with 8 bases identical to TRBD1. Trimming at V came to 5 bases and at J to 1 base, leaving 9 bases not matched to a gene. CDR1 is SNHLY, CDR2 FYNNEI, per germline. This CDR3 contains 16 residues. CDR3 amino acids: CASSTRPGQVNYGYTF. CDR3 bases: TGTGCCAGCAGTACCCGACCGGGACAGGTTAACTATGGCTACACCTTC. The full variable domain, its missing parts supplied by reference TRBV2 and TRBJ1-2, is EPEVTQTPSHQVTQMGQEVILRCVPISNHLYFYWYRQILGQKVEFLVSFYNNEISEKSEIFDDQFSVERPDGSNFTLKIRSTKLEDSAMYFCASSTRPGQVNYGYTFGSGTRLTVV.

This chain uses TRBV9 with TRBJ1-4, with a possible D match to TRBD1 (5 bases). The CDR3 is made up of 14 amino acids. V was trimmed by 1 base and J by 6 bases, leaving 10 bases between them. The V gene's germline CDR1 is SGDLS and CDR2 YYNGEE. The CDR3 DNA sequence: TGTGCCAGCAGCGTATCTGGGGCCGATGAAAAACTGTTTTTT. Protein product: CASSVSGADEKLFF.

DNA for the CDR3: TGTGCCAGCAGTCCCTTTCCAGATACGCAGTATTTT. It codes for CASSPFPDTQYF. The V call is TRBV28, the J call TRBJ2-3; D is unresolved. Trimming shortened V by 5 bases and J by 4 bases, and 7 bases separated the two germline ends. The length of the CDR3 is 12 residues. Germline V gives CDR1 MDHEN, CDR2 SYDVKM.

V and J are TRBV30 and TRBJ2-6, with D maybe TRBD1 (5 bases). CDR3 size: 13 residues. The V end was cut by 2 bases, the J end by 5 bases, with 7 bases between. Germline V gene data show CDR1 as GTSNPN and CDR2 as SVGIG (reference sequence). Here the CDR3 DNA reads TGTGCCTGGAGTACGGACAGGGCCAACGTCCTGACTTTC. The encoded protein is CAWSTDRANVLTF.

The gene calls are TRBV5-6 and TRBJ2-2; no clear D. CDR3 size: 15 residues. V was pared by 0 bases and J by 6 bases, with 12 bases between. From germline, CDR1 is SGHDT and CDR2 YYEEEE. The CDR3 region has the DNA TGTGCCAGCAGCTTGGGCCTTGGCGGTGCCGGGGAGCTGTTTTTT. This translates into CASSLGLGGAGELFF.

V usage is TRBV25-1 and J usage is TRBJ2-5, with 7 bases matching TRBD1. Trimming removed 6 bases from V and 6 bases from J; junction bases left unmatched: 10. CDR1 and CDR2 (germline): MGHDK, SYGVNS. The CDR3 covers 14 residues. The CDR3 DNA is TGTGCCAGCAGACTTGACAGGGCAGAGAAGACCCAGTACTTC. Amino acid sequence: CASRLDRAEKTQYF.

The rearrangement joins TRBV29-1 to TRBJ2-5; the D is unclear. The DNA end favors TRBJ2-7, so the J call may be wrong. This CDR3 has 11 amino acids. Germline-derived CDR1 and CDR2 are SQVTM and ANQGSEA. CDR3 residues: CSVEEAYEQYF. CDR3 sequence (DNA): TGCAGCGTTGAAGAGGCCTACGAGCAGTACTTC.

This chain connects TRBV27 to TRBJ1-2; 7 nucleotides match TRBD1. The CDR3 has 13 residues. V shed 0 bases and J 6 bases; nucleotides not matched to a gene: 1. CDR1 MNHEY and CDR2 SMNVEV come from the germline V gene (reference sequence). This CDR3 reads CASSLSGQNGYTF. The CDR3 DNA is TGTGCCAGCAGTTTATCGGGACAGAATGGCTACACCTTC.

The genes are TRBV19 and TRBJ2-7; 7 nucleotides align to TRBD1. Germline CDR1 LNHDA, CDR2 SQIVND (reference sequence). CDR3 length equals 15 residues. Trimming at V came to 3 bases and at J to 4 bases, leaving 9 bases not matched to a gene. CDR3 coding DNA: TGTGCCAGTAGTATTGACAGGGAAAGGTCGTACGAGCAGTACTTC. Translated: CASSIDRERSYEQYF.